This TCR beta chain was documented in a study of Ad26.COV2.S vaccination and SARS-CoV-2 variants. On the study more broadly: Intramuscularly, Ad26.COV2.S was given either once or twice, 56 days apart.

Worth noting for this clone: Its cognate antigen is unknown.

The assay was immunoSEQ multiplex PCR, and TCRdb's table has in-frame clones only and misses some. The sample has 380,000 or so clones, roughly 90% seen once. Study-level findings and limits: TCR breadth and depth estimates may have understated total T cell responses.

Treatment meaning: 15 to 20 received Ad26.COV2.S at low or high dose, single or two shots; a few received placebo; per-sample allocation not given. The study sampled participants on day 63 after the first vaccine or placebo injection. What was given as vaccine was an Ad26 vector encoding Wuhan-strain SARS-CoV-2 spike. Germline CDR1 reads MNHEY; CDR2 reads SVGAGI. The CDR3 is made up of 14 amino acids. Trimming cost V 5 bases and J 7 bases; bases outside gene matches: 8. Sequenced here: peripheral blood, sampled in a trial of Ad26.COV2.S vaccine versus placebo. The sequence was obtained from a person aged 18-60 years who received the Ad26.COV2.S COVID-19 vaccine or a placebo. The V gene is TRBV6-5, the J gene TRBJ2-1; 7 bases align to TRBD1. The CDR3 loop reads CASSRQGGWNEQFF. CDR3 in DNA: TGTGCCAGCAGTCGACAGGGCGGATGGAATGAGCAGTTCTTC.